The rows below give T cell receptor beta chains drawn from one sample of a study of cytomegalovirus exposure and HLA in healthy donors. Generated by immunoSEQ multiplex PCR, the TCRdb table keeps only in-frame clones and is missing some. This sample has 100,000 to 150,000 clones, with approximately 87% found just once. Input material: PBMCs. The receptors stem from a man in his late teens or twenties in good health and CMV-seropositive. Both conserved end residues are part of each CDR3. Each record gives: D gene, V gene, clone size, J gene, CDR3 DNA, CDR3 protein. D genes are given only for firm matches. Expanded clones get a size class; other rows say once, few or many, or leave the size out.

.	TRBV11-2	.	TRBJ2-1	TGTGCCAGCAGCTTCTCGGGACTTGGCAATGAGCAGTTCTTC	CASSFSGLGNEQFF
.	TRBV7-8	.	TRBJ1-1	TGTGCCAGCAGCTTGGGGGGTGGCACTGAAGCTTTCTTT	CASSLGGGTEAFF
TRBD1	TRBV2	.	TRBJ1-2	TGTGCCAGCATTACTTCCGGGACAGGGGGCTCGGGCTACACCTTC	CASITSGTGGSGYTF
.	TRBV2	many	TRBJ1-1	TGTGCCAGCAGTGATTTCTATCGGGCTTTCTTT	CASSDFYRAFF
.	TRBV4-1	.	TRBJ2-2	TGCGCCAGCAGCCCTCAGGGCCCCGGGGAGCTGTTTTTT	CASSPQGPGELFF
.	TRBV9	.	TRBJ2-7	TGTGCCAGCAGCGAGGCAGGGTCCCCCTCCTACGAGCAGTACTTC	CASSEAGSPSYEQYF
.	TRBV7-9	.	TRBJ1-1	TGTGCCAGCAGCTTATCACCCGGGGGGGAAGCTTTCTTT	CASSLSPGGEAFF
.	TRBV19	.	TRBJ2-1	TGTGCCAGTAGTATGGCGGGGGCATCCTACAATGAGCAGTTCTTC	CASSMAGASYNEQFF
TRBD2	TRBV5-1	.	TRBJ2-2	TGCGCCAGCAGCTCGAGCGGGGGCTCCACCGGGGAGCTGTTTTTT	CASSSSGGSTGELFF
.	TRBV6-1	.	TRBJ2-3	TGTGCCAGCAGTGAAGGGGGCCACCCAGATACGCAGTATTTT	CASSEGGHPDTQYF
.	TRBV4-1	.	TRBJ2-2	TGCGCCAGCAGCCAGAGGGCGGAGGGTGGGACCGGGGAGCTGTTTTTT	CASSQRAEGGTGELFF
.	TRBV7-9	.	TRBJ1-1	TGTGCCAGCAGCTTAGGGACGGAGGTGATAGCTTTCTTT	CASSLGTEVIAFF
.	TRBV27	.	TRBJ1-4	TGTGCCAGCAGGGGGCAGATTAATGAAAAACTGTTTTTT	CASRGQINEKLFF
.	TRBV14	.	TRBJ2-5	TGTGCCAGCAGCCAAAGGCCCTTAGTAGCGGCCCAGTACTTC	CASSQRPLVAAQYF
.	TRBV5-4	.	TRBJ2-5	TGTGCCAGCAGTCGGGACACCCAAGAGACCCAGTACTTC	CASSRDTQETQYF
.	TRBV6-5	once	TRBJ2-1	TGTGCCAGCAGTTCCCTGACAGGAGCATCCTACAATGAGCAGTTCTTC	CASSSLTGASYNEQFF
TRBD1	TRBV18	.	TRBJ1-2	TGTGCCAGCTCCGGGACAGCTGACGGCTATGGCTACACCTTC	CASSGTADGYGYTF
.	TRBV28	few	TRBJ1-1	TGTGCCAGCAGTTACAGGGCCATGAACACTGAAGCTTTCTTT	CASSYRAMNTEAFF
.	TRBV7-3	.	TRBJ2-2	TGTGCCAGCAGCCAGGGGTCGGGCACCGGGGAGCTGTTTTTT	CASSQGSGTGELFF
.	TRBV9	once	TRBJ2-2	TGTGCCAGCAGCGTAGGCGGGGAGACCGGGGAGCTGTTTTTT	CASSVGGETGELFF
TRBD1	TRBV9	.	TRBJ2-7	TGTGCCAGCAGCCGACAGGGCAACGAGCAGTACTTC	CASSRQGNEQYF
.	TRBV30	.	TRBJ2-7	TGTGCCTGGAAGAGGCCCTCCTACGAGCAGTACTTC	CAWKRPSYEQYF
.	TRBV5-1	.	TRBJ2-3	TGCGCCAGCAGCTCTAGCCCCAAGAGCACAGATACGCAGTATTTT	CASSSSPKSTDTQYF
TRBD1	TRBV6-1	few	TRBJ1-5	TGTGCCAGCAGTGAAGAGGTGACAGGGATACATCAGCCCCAGCATTTT	CASSEEVTGIHQPQHF
TRBD2	TRBV29-1	.	TRBJ2-3	TGCAGCGTTTGGCGGACAGCCGGGACTAGCTTGTATTTT	CSVWRTAGTSLYF
.	TRBV27	.	TRBJ2-1	TGTGCCAGCAGTTTAGGGGGGAAGAATGAGCAGTTCTTC	CASSLGGKNEQFF
.	TRBV6-5	.	TRBJ1-6	TGTGCCAGCAGTTACTCAGGGAACCCGGGGTCACCCCTCCACTTT	CASSYSGNPGSPLHF
TRBD1	TRBV30	.	TRBJ1-1	TGTGCCTGGAAAGGAGGGGACAGAGGTGAAGCTTTCTTT	CAWKGGDRGEAFF
.	TRBV28	.	TRBJ2-2	TGTGCCAGCAGTGGGGGGACGGGGAACACCGGGGAGCTGTTTTTT	CASSGGTGNTGELFF
TRBD1	TRBV19	.	TRBJ1-2	TGTGCCAGTCGACAGGGGAACTATGGCTACACCTTC	CASRQGNYGYTF
.	TRBV5-1	.	TRBJ2-5	TGCGCCAGCAGCTTGGGGGTAGCTCAAGAGACCCAGTACTTC	CASSLGVAQETQYF
TRBD1	TRBV28	.	TRBJ2-7	TGTGCCAGCAGACGACAGGGGCTCTCCTACGAGCAGTACTTC	CASRRQGLSYEQYF
.	TRBV7-8	.	TRBJ2-3	TGTGCCAGCAGCTCCGGGGACACTTACACAGATACGCAGTATTTT	CASSSGDTYTDTQYF
.	TRBV21-1	.	TRBJ2-3	TGTGCCAGCAGCAAAGAGGTCAGGGGGACCAGCACAGATACGCAGTATTTT	CASSKEVRGTSTDTQYF
TRBD2	TRBV7-8	once	TRBJ2-7	TGTGCCAGCAGCCTCCCATCGAGCGGGGGGGCCTACGAGCAGTACTTC	CASSLPSSGGAYEQYF
.	TRBV6-1	.	TRBJ2-2	TGTGCCAGCAGTGTCGCACAGGATACCGGGGAGCTGTTTTTT	CASSVAQDTGELFF
TRBD2	TRBV7-3	.	TRBJ2-7	TGTGCCAGCAGCCAGCTAGCGGGGGTCTCTTACGAGCAGTACTTC	CASSQLAGVSYEQYF
.	TRBV29-1	.	TRBJ1-6	TGCAGCGTTGAGGGCAGGTTCAATTCACCCCTCCACTTT	CSVEGRFNSPLHF
TRBD1	TRBV5-1	.	TRBJ2-7	TGCGCCAGCAGCTTCACCGGGACAGGACCCTACGAGCAGTACTTC	CASSFTGTGPYEQYF
.	TRBV5-4	once	TRBJ1-2	TGTGCCAGCAGCTTGGCTGCCGGGTCCACTGGCTACACCTTC	CASSLAAGSTGYTF
TRBD1	TRBV15	.	TRBJ2-5	TGTGCCACCAGCGGATGGACAGGGGGCCGGGAGACCCAGTACTTC	CATSGWTGGRETQYF
.	TRBV7-2	.	TRBJ2-7	TGTGCCAGCAGCTCTTACTACGAGCAGTACTTC	CASSSYYEQYF